This T cell receptor (beta chain) is drawn from a study of blood T cell repertoires in COVID-19. Study details: The United States, Italy and Spain supplied acute and convalescent COVID-19 samples. Sample material is recorded as cDNA or gDNA derived from T cells, B-cell-depleted T cells, or PBMCs.

CDR1 and CDR2 from the germline V gene are SGDLS and YYNGEE. V shed 0 bases, J shed 1 base, and the junction held 12 bases outside the gene matches. There are 20 residues in the CDR3. In the authors' workflow: Quantification of nucleated cells was approximated via reference gene primer amplification. Using immunoSEQ multiplex PCR, the repertoire was profiled, and TCRdb retains in-frame clones only, with some absent. The DNA was the basis for D and trimming; V, J and clone size are from that table. The sample holds some 150,000 clones, 82% seen once. The sequencing input was peripheral blood. This sequence joins TRBV9 and TRBJ2-5, with 13 bases fitting TRBD2. The receptor comes from a woman at least 80 years old with acute or convalescent COVID-19. CDR3 loop: CASSVAGTSGIFLRQETQYF. CDR3 sequence (DNA): TGTGCCAGCAGCGTAGCTGGGACTAGCGGGATTTTTTTGCGCCAAGAGACCCAGTACTTC.